The 4 T cell receptor beta chains presented below share a single source sample, sequenced in a study of T cell changes during pregnancy in multiple sclerosis. Sequencing was performed with immunoSEQ multiplex PCR; in TCRdb, only in-frame clones are kept and a portion is missing. The data hold about 59,000 clones, with 90% to 95% observed a single time. Source: peripheral blood, taken before pregnancy. Receptors were obtained from a female donor with multiple sclerosis, enrolled in a pregnancy study.

The rearrangement joins TRBV6-5 to TRBJ1-3; 8 bases match TRBD1. CDR3 size: 15 residues. Germline-derived CDR1 and CDR2 are MNHEY and SVGAGI. The ends lost 5 bases at V and 0 bases at J; junction bases unmatched: 3. The CDR3 DNA is TGTGCCAGCAGTCGGACAGGGCGCTCTGGAAACACCATATATTTT. This codes for CASSRTGRSGNTIYF.

The chain is built from TRBV9 and TRBJ2-6, with D possibly TRBD2 on 5 matching bases. This CDR3 is 17 amino acids long. CDR1 SGDLS and CDR2 YYNGEE come from the germline V gene. Trimming took off 0 bases at V and 0 bases at J, with 10 bases between the two ends. CDR3 in DNA: TGTGCCAGCAGCGTAGACGGCGGGTCCTCTGGGGCCAACGTCCTGACTTTC. Amino acids: CASSVDGGSSGANVLTF.

The sample holds one count of this clone. The J gene is TRBJ1-4, the V gene TRBV5-1; D is possibly TRBD1 (5 bases). Trimming took off 4 bases at V and 8 bases at J, with 15 bases between the two ends. Germline V lookup: CDR1 SGHRS, CDR2 YFSETQ. The CDR3 is 14 residues long. CDR3 amino acids: CASSRTLPREKLFF. CDR3 in DNA: TGCGCCAGCAGCCGGACACTGCCAAGGGAAAAACTGTTTTTT.

V usage is TRBV23-1 and J usage is TRBJ1-5; D possibly corresponds to TRBD1 (6 bases). TRBV23-1 is identified as an open reading frame with a role that is uncertain. V was pared by 2 bases and J by 2 bases, with 19 bases between. The CDR3 is 18 residues long. The CDR3 sequence: CASSQGTGICRGNQPQHF. The CDR3 nucleotides are TGCGCCAGCAGTCAAGGTACAGGGATCTGCCGGGGCAATCAGCCCCAGCATTTT.